This TCR beta chain was sequenced in a study of T-cell memory formation after mild COVID-19. Study overall: Across donors, TCR clusters were largely donor specific. Study results and caveats: Nothing confirmed that second-wave clones peaking on day 37 were specific for SARS-CoV-2. Some SARS-CoV-2-responding clones were already detected in memory before infection.

In regard to this clonotype: The antigen remains unidentified.

Trimming removed 2 bases from V and 6 bases from J, with 17 bases in between. The CDR3 runs to 16 residues. Per the germline V gene, CDR1 is MNHEY and CDR2 is SVGAGI. Sample barcodes and UMIs were carried by the TCR alpha and TCR beta cDNA libraries that 5'RACE generated with constant-segment primers. Via MiXCR, TCRdb re-called the 5' RACE reads, giving one row per CDR3 protein. This repertoire shows roughly 480,000 distinct CDR3 sequences, around a quarter found once; its top ten account for about an eighth. The rearrangement links TRBV6-5 to TRBJ2-1; D is ambiguous. Sequenced material: PBMCs or a T cell subset sorted from them (not recorded which). The receptor was derived from an adult woman who had mild COVID-19 (a few samples of this study predate the infection). Cell type and time point are not known. In nucleotides, the CDR3 is TGTGCCAGCAGTTACGTAGGGAACAAACACATCAATGAGCAGTTCTTC. Protein: CASSYVGNKHINEQFF.